This is a list of T cell receptor beta chains from one sample in a study of CD8 T cells in ankylosing spondylitis. TCRdb called the 5' RACE reads again in MiXCR, with one record for every CDR3 protein. The data hold a few hundred thousand distinct CDR3 sequences, with 20% observed a single time. Sequences were obtained from blood, either unsorted or a sorted T cell fraction (not recorded which). The receptors stem from a male donor with ankylosing spondylitis or in good health (not recorded which). The CDR3 runs from the conserved cysteine through the conserved F or W. Each record gives: J gene, clone size, CDR3 length, D gene, V gene, CDR3 protein, CDR3 DNA. A D gene is named only where the DNA matches it firmly. Not all rows give a size; the values are once, few, many and, for expanded clones, a class.

J: TRBJ2-7
size: NA
length: 13
D: NA
V: TRBV12-3/TRBV12-4
CDR3: CASRPRSTLEQYF
DNA: TGTGCCAGCAGGCCCCGCTCTACGCTCGAGCAGTACTTC

J: TRBJ1-1
size: few
length: 15
D: TRBD1
V: TRBV11-2
CDR3: CASSARQGLNTEAFF
DNA: TGTGCCAGCAGCGCCCGACAGGGGTTGAACACTGAAGCTTTCTTT

J: TRBJ2-2
size: few
length: 15
D: TRBD1
V: TRBV11-2
CDR3: CASSSLGQGNGELFF
DNA: TGTGCCAGCAGCTCATTGGGACAGGGGAACGGGGAGCTGTTTTTT

J: TRBJ1-6
size: NA
length: 14
D: NA
V: TRBV10-3
CDR3: CAISESGSNSPLHF
DNA: TGTGCCATCAGTGAGTCAGGGTCCAATTCACCCCTCCACTTT

J: TRBJ1-2
size: NA
length: 13
D: NA
V: TRBV6-1
CDR3: CASSQSDSYGYTF
DNA: TGTGCCAGCAGCCAATCGGACAGCTATGGCTACACCTTC

J: TRBJ2-5
size: NA
length: 14
D: NA
V: TRBV28
CDR3: CASNRGGKGETQYF
DNA: TGTGCCAGCAATCGTGGGGGTAAAGGGGAGACCCAGTACTTC

J: TRBJ1-1
size: many
length: 12
D: NA
V: TRBV25-1
CDR3: CASSAGNTEAFF
DNA: TGTGCCAGCAGTGCTGGTAACACTGAAGCTTTCTTT

J: TRBJ1-5
size: many
length: 14
D: NA
V: TRBV12-3/TRBV12-4
CDR3: CASRSGTSNQPQHF
DNA: TGTGCCAGCAGATCCGGGACGTCCAATCAGCCCCAGCATTTT

J: TRBJ1-1
size: NA
length: 15
D: TRBD1
V: TRBV11-2
CDR3: CASSQIDRGNTEAFF
DNA: TGTGCCAGCAGCCAGATCGACAGGGGAAACACTGAAGCTTTCTTT

J: TRBJ2-1
size: NA
length: 15
D: NA
V: TRBV6-5
CDR3: CASSSSEGGWNEQFF
DNA: TGTGCCAGCAGTTCGTCCGAGGGGGGATGGAATGAGCAGTTCTTC

J: TRBJ2-5
size: NA
length: 16
D: TRBD1
V: TRBV25-1
CDR3: CASSELGQEVFETQYF
DNA: TGTGCCAGCAGTGAATTGGGACAGGAGGTCTTTGAGACCCAGTACTTC

J: TRBJ2-5
size: NA
length: 15
D: TRBD1
V: TRBV7-9
CDR3: CASSLFRGQAETQYF
DNA: TGTGCCAGCAGCTTATTCAGGGGGCAAGCGGAGACCCAGTACTTC

J: TRBJ2-1
size: many
length: 10
D: NA
V: TRBV7-2
CDR3: CATELNEQFF
DNA: TGTGCCACCGAGCTTAATGAGCAGTTCTTC

J: TRBJ2-6
size: NA
length: 17
D: NA
V: TRBV7-9
CDR3: CASSLLSGSSGANVLTF
DNA: TGTGCCAGCAGCTTACTTTCAGGGTCCTCTGGGGCCAACGTCCTGACTTTC

J: TRBJ2-1
size: NA
length: 13
D: NA
V: TRBV12-3/TRBV12-4
CDR3: CASSFGSFNEQFF
DNA: TGTGCCAGCAGTTTCGGCAGCTTCAATGAGCAGTTCTTC

J: TRBJ2-3
size: NA
length: 10
D: NA
V: TRBV12-3/TRBV12-4
CDR3: CASQGDTQYF
DNA: TGTGCCAGCCAGGGTGATACGCAGTATTTT

J: TRBJ2-7
size: few
length: 14
D: TRBD1
V: TRBV29-1
CDR3: CSVEPGQGSYEQYF
DNA: TGCAGCGTTGAGCCGGGACAGGGGTCCTACGAGCAGTACTTC

J: TRBJ2-3
size: NA
length: 12
D: NA
V: TRBV6-1
CDR3: CASSDLADTQYF
DNA: TGTGCCAGCAGTGATTTGGCAGATACGCAGTATTTT

J: TRBJ2-7
size: few
length: 14
D: NA
V: TRBV10-3
CDR3: CAISLAAVSYEQYF
DNA: TGTGCCATCAGCCTGGCAGCGGTGAGCTACGAGCAGTACTTC

J: TRBJ2-7
size: few
length: 15
D: TRBD2
V: TRBV20-1
CDR3: CSARVSGGSSYEQYF
DNA: TGCAGTGCTAGGGTTAGCGGGGGCAGCTCCTACGAGCAGTACTTC

J: TRBJ2-5
size: few
length: 12
D: NA
V: TRBV30
CDR3: CAWSGPDRTQYF
DNA: TGTGCCTGGAGTGGCCCAGATCGGACCCAGTACTTC

J: TRBJ2-7
size: NA
length: 14
D: TRBD1
V: TRBV10-3
CDR3: CAISEGQGLYEQYF
DNA: TGTGCCATCAGTGAGGGACAGGGATTGTACGAGCAGTACTTC

J: TRBJ2-2
size: NA
length: 15
D: NA
V: TRBV29-1
CDR3: CSVEEMAANTGELFF
DNA: TGCAGCGTTGAAGAAATGGCGGCGAACACCGGGGAGCTGTTTTTT

J: TRBJ2-7
size: NA
length: 14
D: TRBD1
V: TRBV29-1
CDR3: CSVEEGTGGSEQYF
DNA: TGCAGCGTTGAAGAAGGGACAGGGGGGAGCGAGCAGTACTTC

J: TRBJ2-1
size: few
length: 12
D: NA
V: TRBV12-5
CDR3: CASASGGNEQFF
DNA: TGTGCTAGTGCCTCAGGGGGGAATGAGCAGTTCTTC

J: TRBJ2-1
size: few
length: 16
D: TRBD1
V: TRBV4-1
CDR3: CASSLRQGRTYNEQFF
DNA: TGCGCCAGCAGCCTAAGACAGGGAAGAACCTACAATGAGCAGTTCTTC

J: TRBJ2-5
size: few
length: 13
D: NA
V: TRBV28
CDR3: CASSSQRKETQYF
DNA: TGTGCCAGCAGTTCACAGCGAAAAGAGACCCAGTACTTC

J: TRBJ2-7
size: few
length: 16
D: NA
V: TRBV7-9
CDR3: CASSRVPRDHTYEQYF
DNA: TGTGCCAGCAGCCGAGTTCCCCGGGACCATACCTACGAGCAGTACTTC

J: TRBJ2-7
size: many
length: 12
D: NA
V: TRBV28
CDR3: CASSFRPYEQYF
DNA: TGTGCCAGCAGTTTTCGACCCTACGAGCAGTACTTC

J: TRBJ2-1
size: NA
length: 17
D: NA
V: TRBV7-6
CDR3: CASSLAETGGHYNEQFF
DNA: TGTGCCAGCAGCTTAGCGGAAACGGGGGGCCACTACAATGAGCAGTTCTTC

J: TRBJ2-3
size: once
length: 16
D: TRBD1
V: TRBV12-3/TRBV12-4
CDR3: CASSLAGQEHTDTQYF
DNA: TGTGCCAGCAGCCTGGCGGGACAGGAGCACACAGATACGCAGTATTTT

J: TRBJ2-3
size: few
length: 13
D: NA
V: TRBV12-3/TRBV12-4
CDR3: CASGGGYSDTQYF
DNA: TGTGCCAGCGGGGGTGGGTACTCGGATACGCAGTATTTT

J: TRBJ1-1
size: few
length: 16
D: NA
V: TRBV7-9
CDR3: CASRNEWGEENTEAFF
DNA: TGTGCCAGCAGAAACGAGTGGGGGGAGGAGAACACTGAAGCTTTCTTT

J: TRBJ2-1
size: NA
length: 16
D: TRBD2
V: TRBV19
CDR3: CASSMYLAGSYNEQFF
DNA: TGTGCCAGTAGTATGTATCTAGCGGGGAGCTACAATGAGCAGTTCTTC

J: TRBJ2-7
size: NA
length: 13
D: NA
V: TRBV7-6
CDR3: CASSPLETYEQYF
DNA: TGTGCCAGCAGCCCGCTAGAAACCTACGAGCAGTACTTC

J: TRBJ2-4
size: few
length: 18
D: TRBD1
V: TRBV14
CDR3: CASSQAPPRQGAGNIQYF
DNA: TGTGCCAGCAGCCAAGCCCCCCCACGACAGGGGGCAGGAAACATTCAGTACTTC

J: TRBJ2-1
size: NA
length: 18
D: NA
V: TRBV27
CDR3: CASSLAYGFGGAGNEQFF
DNA: TGTGCCAGCAGTTTGGCGTACGGGTTCGGAGGGGCCGGGAATGAGCAGTTCTTC

J: TRBJ2-1
size: NA
length: 16
D: NA
V: TRBV11-2
CDR3: CASSASGSSGWDEQFF
DNA: TGTGCCAGCAGCGCTAGTGGAAGCAGTGGTTGGGATGAGCAGTTCTTC

J: TRBJ2-2
size: NA
length: 16
D: NA
V: TRBV7-7
CDR3: CASSYYVQGGTGELFF
DNA: TGTGCCAGCAGTTATTATGTCCAGGGGGGAACCGGGGAGCTGTTTTTT

J: TRBJ2-7
size: NA
length: 15
D: NA
V: TRBV29-1
CDR3: CSVEDAVGEAGEQYF
DNA: TGCAGCGTTGAAGATGCCGTGGGGGAGGCGGGGGAGCAGTACTTC

J: TRBJ2-3
size: many
length: 16
D: TRBD1
V: TRBV5-6
CDR3: CASRAGTGGITDTQYF
DNA: TGTGCCAGCAGAGCCGGGACAGGGGGTATAACAGATACGCAGTATTTT

J: TRBJ2-7
size: few
length: 15
D: NA
V: TRBV15
CDR3: CATSQGRILYYEQYF
DNA: TGTGCCACCAGCCAAGGTCGTATCCTCTACTACGAGCAGTACTTC

J: TRBJ2-7
size: NA
length: 15
D: NA
V: TRBV15
CDR3: CATRGEGDPAYEQYF
DNA: TGTGCCACCAGAGGGGAGGGGGACCCGGCCTACGAGCAGTACTTC

J: TRBJ2-2
size: NA
length: 15
D: NA
V: TRBV7-9
CDR3: CASSLGRSNTGELFF
DNA: TGTGCCAGCAGCTTAGGACGATCGAACACCGGGGAGCTGTTTTTT

J: TRBJ2-7
size: NA
length: 12
D: NA
V: TRBV5-1
CDR3: CASSLRDYEQYF
DNA: TGCGCCAGCAGCTTAAGGGACTACGAGCAGTACTTC

J: TRBJ2-1
size: NA
length: 15
D: NA
V: TRBV5-6
CDR3: CASSLIRSLNNEQFF
DNA: TGTGCCAGCAGCTTGATAAGGTCCCTAAACAATGAGCAGTTCTTC

J: TRBJ1-5
size: few
length: 12
D: NA
V: TRBV5-6
CDR3: CASNSLNQPQHF
DNA: TGTGCCAGCAACTCCCTCAATCAGCCCCAGCATTTT

J: TRBJ2-1
size: NA
length: 12
D: NA
V: TRBV15
CDR3: CATTQGGGEQFF
DNA: TGTGCCACCACCCAGGGAGGTGGTGAGCAGTTCTTC

J: TRBJ2-1
size: NA
length: 15
D: TRBD2
V: TRBV7-6
CDR3: CASSSGGGRANEQFF
DNA: TGTGCCAGCAGCTCGGGGGGAGGCAGGGCGAATGAGCAGTTCTTC

J: TRBJ2-3
size: NA
length: 15
D: NA
V: TRBV12-3/TRBV12-4
CDR3: CASSLRVAGTDTQYF
DNA: TGTGCCAGCAGTTTGCGGGTAGCGGGCACAGATACGCAGTATTTT

J: TRBJ2-2
size: many
length: 16
D: TRBD1
V: TRBV12-3/TRBV12-4
CDR3: CASSPRDRVNTGELFF
DNA: TGTGCCAGCAGTCCACGGGACAGGGTAAACACCGGGGAGCTGTTTTTT

J: TRBJ2-7
size: NA
length: 15
D: NA
V: TRBV4-1
CDR3: CASSQVLGKTYEQYF
DNA: TGCGCCAGCAGCCAAGTGTTGGGGAAAACCTACGAGCAGTACTTC

J: TRBJ2-1
size: NA
length: 15
D: NA
V: TRBV7-6
CDR3: CASSLVWNSYNEQFF
DNA: TGTGCCAGCAGCTTAGTTTGGAACTCCTACAATGAGCAGTTCTTC

J: TRBJ2-3
size: NA
length: 15
D: NA
V: TRBV9
CDR3: CASSVGTGGTDTQYF
DNA: TGTGCCAGCAGCGTAGGGACGGGAGGCACAGATACGCAGTATTTT

J: TRBJ2-1
size: NA
length: 15
D: NA
V: TRBV7-3
CDR3: CASSLTQGSYNEQFF
DNA: TGTGCCAGCAGCTTAACACAGGGCTCCTACAATGAGCAGTTCTTC